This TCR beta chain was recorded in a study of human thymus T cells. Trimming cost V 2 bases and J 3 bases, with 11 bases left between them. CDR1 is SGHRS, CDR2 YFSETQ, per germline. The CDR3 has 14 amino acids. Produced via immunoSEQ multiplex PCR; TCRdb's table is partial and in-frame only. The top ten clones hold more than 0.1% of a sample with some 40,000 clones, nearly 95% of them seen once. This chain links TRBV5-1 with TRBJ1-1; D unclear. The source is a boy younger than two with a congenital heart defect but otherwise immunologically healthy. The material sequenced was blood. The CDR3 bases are TGCGCCAGCAGCTTATTCGGGGAGGACACTGAAGCTTTCTTT. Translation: CASSLFGEDTEAFF.